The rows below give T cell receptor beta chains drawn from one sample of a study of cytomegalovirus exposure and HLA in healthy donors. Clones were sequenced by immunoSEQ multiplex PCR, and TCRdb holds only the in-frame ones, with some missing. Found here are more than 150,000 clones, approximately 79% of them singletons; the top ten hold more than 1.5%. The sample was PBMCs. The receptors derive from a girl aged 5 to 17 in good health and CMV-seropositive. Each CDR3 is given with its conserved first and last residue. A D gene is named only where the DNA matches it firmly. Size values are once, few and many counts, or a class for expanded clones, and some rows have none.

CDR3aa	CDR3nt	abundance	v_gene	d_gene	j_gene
CASSYSRVGEQFF	TGTGCCAGCAGTTACTCGAGGGTTGGTGAGCAGTTCTTC	-	TRBV6-6	-	TRBJ2-1
CASSLAGQRRYEQYF	TGTGCCAGCAGCTTAGCGGGACAAAGGAGATACGAGCAGTACTTC	-	TRBV11-2	-	TRBJ2-7
CARSLHPPGLGAYEQYF	TGTGCCAGAAGCTTGCACCCCCCCGGACTAGGAGCCTACGAGCAGTACTTC	-	TRBV5-3	TRBD2	TRBJ2-7
CASSLLSGNTEAFF	TGTGCCAGCAGCCTACTAAGCGGGAACACTGAAGCTTTCTTT	-	TRBV9	-	TRBJ1-1
CASNLAMSNEQFF	TGTGCCAGCAATCTAGCGATGAGTAATGAGCAGTTCTTC	-	TRBV6-1	-	TRBJ2-1
CASSPAPTGSIHEQYF	TGTGCCAGCTCACCCGCCCCGACAGGGAGTATCCACGAGCAGTACTTC	-	TRBV18	TRBD1	TRBJ2-7
CASSDEKGVGTEAFF	TGTGCCAGCAGTGATGAGAAAGGGGTGGGCACTGAAGCTTTCTTT	few	TRBV2	-	TRBJ1-1
CAWSPGVEAFF	TGTGCCTGGAGCCCAGGGGTTGAAGCTTTCTTT	-	TRBV30	-	TRBJ1-1
CASSEGGFSNQPQHF	TGTGCCAGCAGTGAAGGAGGGTTTAGCAATCAGCCCCAGCATTTT	-	TRBV2	-	TRBJ1-5
CASSQAGTGYNYGYTF	TGCGCCAGCAGCCAAGCGGGGACAGGTTACAACTATGGCTACACCTTC	-	TRBV4-3	TRBD1	TRBJ1-2
CASRGGGYNEQFF	TGTGCCAGCAGGGGCGGGGGGTACAATGAGCAGTTCTTC	-	TRBV7-9	TRBD2	TRBJ2-1
CASSQGSGGTQYF	TGCGCCAGCAGCCAAGGATCGGGGGGTACGCAGTATTTT	-	TRBV4-1	TRBD2	TRBJ2-3
CASSMTSGGPTDTQYF	TGTGCCAGTAGTATGACTAGCGGGGGGCCCACAGATACGCAGTATTTT	-	TRBV19	TRBD2	TRBJ2-3
CASATGEEVLNSPLHF	TGTGCCAGCGCTACAGGGGAGGAAGTTTTAAATTCACCCCTCCACTTT	once	TRBV19	TRBD1	TRBJ1-6
CASSRRDRGLGEAFF	TGTGCCAGCAGCCGCCGGGACAGGGGGCTGGGGGAAGCTTTCTTT	-	TRBV11-2	TRBD1	TRBJ1-1
CASARQGSMNTEAFF	TGTGCTAGTGCCCGACAGGGCTCCATGAACACTGAAGCTTTCTTT	few	TRBV12-5	TRBD1	TRBJ1-1
CSVEGQGARSNTEAFF	TGCAGCGTTGAGGGACAGGGGGCACGATCGAACACTGAAGCTTTCTTT	-	TRBV29-1	TRBD1	TRBJ1-1
CASSLSGTGVGADTQYF	TGTGCCAGCTCACTGTCCGGGACAGGGGTAGGGGCAGATACGCAGTATTTT	-	TRBV18	TRBD1	TRBJ2-3
CASSKGQGGATNEKLFF	TGTGCCAGCAGCAAGGGACAGGGGGGGGCAACTAATGAAAAACTGTTTTTT	-	TRBV11-3	TRBD1	TRBJ1-4
CASSLLEGGQDGYTF	TGCGCCAGCAGCTTGCTTGAAGGGGGCCAGGATGGCTACACCTTC	-	TRBV5-1	TRBD1	TRBJ1-2
CASSLDRVSLAGASYEQYF	TGCGCCAGCAGCTTGGACCGGGTCTCTCTAGCGGGGGCTTCCTACGAGCAGTACTTC	-	TRBV5-1	TRBD2	TRBJ2-7
CASSPSGGYGYTF	TGTGCCAGCTCACCTTCAGGGGGCTATGGCTACACCTTC	-	TRBV18	TRBD1	TRBJ1-2
CASSKTGIGETQYF	TGTGCCAGCAGCAAGACAGGGATTGGAGAGACCCAGTACTTC	-	TRBV5-6	TRBD1	TRBJ2-5
CATSSDGQRSVYEQYF	TGTGCCACCAGCAGCGACGGACAAAGAAGCGTCTACGAGCAGTACTTC	-	TRBV15	-	TRBJ2-7
CASSPDRGGSYNEQFF	TGTGCCAGCAGCCCTGATAGGGGGGGCTCCTACAATGAGCAGTTCTTC	-	TRBV4-2	-	TRBJ2-1
CASSLGSGQGRYEQYF	TGTGCCAGCAGCTTAGGTTCTGGACAGGGTCGTTACGAGCAGTACTTC	-	TRBV7-9	TRBD1	TRBJ2-7
CASSLAGESNSPLHF	TGTGCCAGCAGCTTAGCCGGGGAATCAAATTCACCCCTCCACTTT	-	TRBV11-2	-	TRBJ1-6
CASSHDDRDRAYSPLHF	TGCGCCAGCAGCCACGACGACCGGGACAGGGCATATTCACCCCTCCACTTT	-	TRBV4-1	TRBD1	TRBJ1-6
CASNLGGVGTEAFF	TGTGCCAGCAACCTAGGGGGGGTAGGCACTGAAGCTTTCTTT	once	TRBV27	-	TRBJ1-1
CASRTSGGSYEQYF	TGTGCCAGCAGAACAAGCGGGGGGTCCTACGAGCAGTACTTC	-	TRBV5-6	TRBD2	TRBJ2-7
CASSTEGRYLSMSSFF	TGTGCCAGTAGTACGGAGGGGCGATATTTGTCGATGAGTAGTTTCTTT	-	TRBV19	-	TRBJ1-1
CSVARTGPDTEAFF	TGCAGCGTCGCCCGGACAGGGCCAGACACTGAAGCTTTCTTT	-	TRBV29-1	TRBD1	TRBJ1-1
CASSPPIAQSSYNEQFF	TGTGCCAGCTCACCACCGATAGCGCAGAGCTCCTACAATGAGCAGTTCTTC	once	TRBV18	-	TRBJ2-1
CSVDRTLEAFF	TGCAGCGTTGATCGGACACTTGAAGCTTTCTTT	-	TRBV29-1	-	TRBJ1-1
CASSPLAYRSSGANVLTF	TGTGCCAGCTCACCCCTCGCTTACAGAAGCTCTGGGGCCAACGTCCTGACTTTC	-	TRBV18	-	TRBJ2-6
CASSVLGTLNYGYTF	TGTGCCAGCAGCGTACTCGGGACACTTAACTATGGCTACACCTTC	-	TRBV9	-	TRBJ1-2
CASSRTASNYGYTF	TGTGCCAGCAGTAGGACAGCCTCTAACTATGGCTACACCTTC	once	TRBV6-5	-	TRBJ1-2
CASIPPGRANTEAFF	TGTGCCAGCATCCCCCCCGGGCGGGCGAACACTGAAGCTTTCTTT	-	TRBV2	-	TRBJ1-1
CASSEIEGQPQHF	TGTGCCAGCAGTGAAATTGAGGGCCAGCCCCAGCATTTT	once	TRBV2	-	TRBJ1-5
CASSLASNEQYF	TGTGCCAGCAGCTTGGCTTCCAACGAGCAGTACTTC	-	TRBV7-8	-	TRBJ2-7
CASTRDGGYNEQFF	TGTGCCAGCACGAGGGACGGGGGGTACAATGAGCAGTTCTTC	-	TRBV6-6	TRBD2	TRBJ2-1
CASSFPGSETQYF	TGTGCCAGCAGTTTTCCAGGGTCAGAGACCCAGTACTTC	few	TRBV6-5	-	TRBJ2-5
CASSLGEFMYNEQFF	TGTGCCAGCAGCTTAGGGGAGTTCATGTACAATGAGCAGTTCTTC	-	TRBV7-9	-	TRBJ2-1
CASSYAGGLTYEQYF	TGTGCCAGCAGTTACGCCGGGGGGCTAACCTACGAGCAGTACTTC	-	TRBV6-5	-	TRBJ2-7
CASSPLATRPTGELFF	TGTGCCAGCAGTCCCCTGGCGACTAGACCCACCGGGGAGCTGTTTTTT	once	TRBV7-7	-	TRBJ2-2
CASSGQGSSYNEQFF	TGTGCCAGCAGTGGACAGGGTAGCTCCTACAATGAGCAGTTCTTC	-	TRBV6-1	TRBD1	TRBJ2-1
CASRFIPPRQGMYGGNYGYTF	TGTGCCAGCAGGTTTATCCCACCTCGACAGGGGATGTATGGGGGCAACTATGGCTACACCTTC	-	TRBV12-1	-	TRBJ1-2
CASSLTGRKGYTF	TGTGCCAGCAGCCTCACGGGGAGAAAAGGCTACACCTTC	-	TRBV11-3	-	TRBJ1-2
CAWGQGDQETQYF	TGTGCCTGGGGACAGGGGGACCAAGAGACCCAGTACTTC	-	TRBV30	TRBD1	TRBJ2-5
CASSVPRSGGRGNEQFF	TGTGCCAGCAGCGTACCCCGGAGCGGGGGGCGGGGTAATGAGCAGTTCTTC	-	TRBV9	TRBD2	TRBJ2-1
CASSRGQGSGNEQFF	TGTGCCAGCAGTAGAGGACAGGGGAGTGGCAATGAGCAGTTCTTC	-	TRBV6-5	TRBD1	TRBJ2-1
CASSLALGGSYNEQFF	TGCGCCAGCAGCTTGGCACTAGGAGGGTCCTACAATGAGCAGTTCTTC	-	TRBV5-1	-	TRBJ2-1
CASSLVEGKAGYTF	TGTGCCAGCAGCTTAGTGGAGGGGAAGGCTGGCTACACCTTC	-	TRBV7-8	-	TRBJ1-2
CASSQERGFYGYTF	TGCGCCAGCAGCCAAGAAAGGGGATTCTATGGCTACACCTTC	-	TRBV4-3	-	TRBJ1-2
CAISDRGLSTEAFF	TGTGCCATCAGTGACAGGGGGCTGAGTACTGAAGCTTTCTTT	-	TRBV10-3	TRBD1	TRBJ1-1
CASSYTGLATSYEQYF	TGTGCCAGCAGTTACACCGGACTAGCAACCTCCTACGAGCAGTACTTC	-	TRBV6-6	TRBD2	TRBJ2-7